This TCR beta chain was identified during a study of beta chain features in type 1 diabetes. Study outcomes and limitations: Within the patient group, naive, central memory and Treg TCRB repertoires appeared more similar to each other than within healthy donors. The study found fewer insertions and more deletions at VDJ junctions in type 1 diabetes patients. The study found moderately but significantly shorter TCRB CDR3s in all four CD4+ subsets of Type 1 diabetes patients. Amplification by PCR could prefer shorter templates, with the same effect in patients and controls.

This clone has just a few counts. Its specificity is not known. Since all of the isolated RNA was reverse transcribed, expressed TCRB transcripts were what got sequenced. The repertoire was sequenced with immunoSEQ multiplex PCR; TCRdb's copy has only in-frame clones and lacks some. This sample has some 240,000 clones, with 15% to 20% found just once. Trimming cost V 3 bases and J 5 bases, with 11 bases left between them. The CDR3 covers 14 residues. CDR1 and CDR2 (germline): LGHNA, YNFKEQ. The sample consisted of naive CD4+ T cells from blood. This clonotype was obtained from a man aged 25 to 40 with type 1 diabetes. The chain employs TRBV4-2 and TRBJ2-1, with D tentatively TRBD2 (5 bases). The CDR3 bases are TGTGCCAGCAGCCAGGGAGAATTCGACAATGAGCAGTTCTTC. It yields the protein CASSQGEFDNEQFF.